The 17 T cell receptor beta chains listed next were all sequenced from one sample in a study of OX40 agonist ivuxolimab in advanced cancers. Only in-frame clones appear in the TCRdb table, and some are missing; sequencing was by immunoSEQ multiplex PCR. The sample has some 60,000 clones, around 83% seen once; the top ten hold approximately 4%. Sample: CD4+ or CD8+ T cells sorted from blood, taken in a trial of the OX40 agonist ivuxolimab. All receptors derive from an adult with an advanced solid tumor such as melanoma, head and neck, liver or kidney cancer.

V gene TRBV2 combines with J gene TRBJ2-5; tentative D call: TRBD1 (8 bases). CDR3 length equals 13 residues. The V gene's germline CDR1 is SNHLY and CDR2 FYNNEI. V was shortened by 7 bases and J by 2 bases, with 11 bases between the two germline ends. CDR3 in amino acids: CASKRDRQETQYF. The CDR3 DNA follows: TGTGCCAGCAAGCGGGACAGGCAAGAGACCCAGTACTTC.

The V call is TRBV28, the J call TRBJ1-2; TRBD1 is a possible D gene (6 bases). The V gene's germline CDR1 is MDHEN and CDR2 SYDVKM. Trimming took off 5 bases at V and 8 bases at J, with 18 bases between the two ends. The CDR3 sequence is 14 residues long. The CDR3 DNA sequence: TGTGCCAGCAGTCCCGGGACACGGGAGCGGGGCTACACCTTC. It yields the protein CASSPGTRERGYTF.

V is TRBV9 and J is TRBJ2-7; D may be TRBD1 (6 bases). Germline CDR1 SGDLS, CDR2 YYNGEE. Trimming stripped 1 base from V and 5 bases from J, with 31 bases between. There are 20 residues in the CDR3. The CDR3 sequence: CASSVCGTGHSSDANHEQYF. Written as DNA, the CDR3 is TGTGCCAGCAGCGTATGTGGGACGGGACATAGCTCAGACGCAAACCACGAGCAGTACTTC.

The chain uses TRBV7-3 and TRBJ2-3; D not certain. The ends were cut back, 3 bases at V and 2 bases at J, with 9 bases in the middle. Germline V gene lookup returns CDR1 SGHTA and CDR2 FQGTGA. The CDR3 is 14 residues long. The CDR3 DNA follows: TGTGCCAGCAGCTTGTCCACAGACACAGATACGCAGTATTTT. The encoded protein is CASSLSTDTDTQYF.

With respect to this clone: Distinct nucleotide sequences in the sample also encode this CDR3. The chain carries TRBV5-6 and TRBJ1-2; no firm D call. The germline V gene encodes CDR1 SGHDT and CDR2 YYEEEE. Trimming stripped 0 bases from V and 7 bases from J, with 10 bases between. This CDR3 has 13 residues. This CDR3 reads CASSLGASGGYTF. The CDR3 nucleotides are TGTGCCAGCAGCTTGGGAGCCTCGGGTGGCTACACCTTC.

This clone was seen a few times. The V call is TRBV6-5, the J call TRBJ2-7, with D possibly being TRBD1 or TRBD2 (5 bases each). This CDR3 has 15 amino acids. V was shortened by 6 bases and J by 2 bases, with 17 bases between the two germline ends. From germline, CDR1 is MNHEY and CDR2 SVGAGI. The DNA for the CDR3 is TGTGCCAGCAGACCGGAATGGGGGACGGCCTACGAGCAGTACTTC. Its translation: CASRPEWGTAYEQYF.

The chain joins TRBV6-5 to TRBJ1-5; D call uncertain. With 0 bases removed from V and 4 bases from J, the gap between germline ends came to 13 bases. The CDR3 has 16 amino acids. Germline V lookup: CDR1 MNHEY, CDR2 SVGAGI. The DNA for the CDR3 is TGTGCCAGCAGTTACTCGCCCCGAGGAGGGAATCAGCCCCAGCATTTT. This codes for CASSYSPRGGNQPQHF.

This clone was detected only a few times. V is TRBV19 and J is TRBJ1-2, with D perhaps TRBD1 (5 bases). The CDR3 sequence is 11 residues long. Germline V lookup: CDR1 LNHDA, CDR2 SQIVND (reference sequence). CDR3 sequence: CASRQHYGYTF. DNA of the CDR3: TGTGCGTCGCGACAGCACTATGGCTACACCTTC.

CDR3 sequence: CASSLAGYGEDYGYTF. The CDR3 DNA reads TGTGCCAGCAGTTTGGCGGGATATGGGGAGGACTATGGCTACACCTTC. This chain joins TRBV6-6 and TRBJ1-2; unclear D gene. CDR1 MNHNY and CDR2 SVGAGI come from the germline V gene (reference sequence). The CDR3 runs 16 residues. V was cut by 4 bases and J by 3 bases, with 18 bases left in between.

The rearrangement joins TRBV18 to TRBJ2-1; 8 positions match TRBD1. V lost 0 bases to trimming and J lost 9 bases; unmatched junction nucleotides: 4. This CDR3 has 14 residues. Germline V lookup: CDR1 KGHSH, CDR2 LQKENI. The CDR3 protein is CASSPPVQGAEQFF. In nucleotides, the CDR3 is TGTGCCAGCTCACCACCGGTTCAGGGGGCTGAGCAGTTCTTC.

The chain carries TRBV7-9 and TRBJ2-7; D tentatively fits TRBD1 or TRBD2 (5 bases each). Germline-derived CDR1 and CDR2 are SEHNR and FQNEAQ (reference sequence). There are 14 residues in the CDR3. The germline V and J ends were trimmed by 1 base and 0 bases, with 7 bases remaining between them. CDR3 sequence (DNA): TGTGCCAGCAGCTTAGGAGGGGTCTCCTACGAGCAGTACTTC. Amino acids: CASSLGGVSYEQYF.

The chain is built from TRBV6-1 and TRBJ1-6, with D perhaps TRBD1 (5 bases). This CDR3 region has 11 residues. Germline-derived CDR1 and CDR2 are MNHNS and SASEGT. The V gene lost 4 bases and the J gene lost 16 bases, with 11 bases spanning the gap. CDR3 coding DNA: TGTGCCAGCAGTGGCCGGGACCTTCTCCACTTT. Protein product: CASSGRDLLHF.

The V and J genes are TRBV10-3 and TRBJ1-1, with 7 bases aligning to TRBD1. Per the germline V gene, CDR1 is ENHRY and CDR2 is SYGVKD. V gave up 5 bases and J gave up 7 bases; unmatched junction bases: 7. This CDR3 has 13 amino acids. The CDR3 is CAISSWDSHEAFF. The CDR3 nucleotides are TGTGCCATCAGTTCTTGGGACAGCCATGAAGCTTTCTTT.

This clone appeared a single time. This rearrangement joins TRBV11-2 to TRBJ1-3; D unresolved. V dropped 5 bases and J dropped 0 bases, with 5 bases sitting between them. The germline V gene has CDR1 SGHAT and CDR2 FQNNGV. The CDR3 length is 13 residues. This chain's CDR3 is CASSRSSGNTIYF. Here the CDR3 DNA reads TGTGCCAGCAGCCGGAGCTCTGGAAACACCATATATTTT.

This chain connects TRBV7-3 to TRBJ2-1, with D possibly being TRBD1 (6 bases). This CDR3 is built from 14 residues. The V and J ends lost 5 bases and 9 bases respectively, with 17 bases between them. Germline V gene sequence: CDR1 SGHTA, CDR2 FQGTGA. The CDR3 protein is CASSPNLDRREQFF. The CDR3 bases are TGTGCCAGCAGCCCAAACCTTGACAGGCGTGAGCAGTTCTTC.

The V and J genes are TRBV11-3 and TRBJ2-7; tentatively, D is TRBD2 (5 bases). CDR1 and CDR2 (germline): SGHNT, YENEEA. The CDR3 extends over 16 amino acids. The V end lost 0 bases, the J end lost 5 bases, and 17 bases lay between the germline ends. The CDR3 loop is CASSLDYQKRPHEQYF. The CDR3 DNA is TGTGCCAGCAGCTTAGATTACCAGAAGCGGCCCCACGAGCAGTACTTC.

CDR3 in amino acids: CASSVDRGPYEQYF. In DNA form, the CDR3 reads TGTGCCAGCAGCGTGGACAGGGGGCCTTACGAGCAGTACTTC. The V and J genes are TRBV5-4 and TRBJ2-7; TRBD1 aligns across 11 bases. Losses at the gene ends were 4 bases for V and 4 bases for J; bases not matched to a gene: 4. Germline lookup yields CDR1 SGHNT and CDR2 YYREEE (reference sequence). The length of the CDR3 is 14 residues.